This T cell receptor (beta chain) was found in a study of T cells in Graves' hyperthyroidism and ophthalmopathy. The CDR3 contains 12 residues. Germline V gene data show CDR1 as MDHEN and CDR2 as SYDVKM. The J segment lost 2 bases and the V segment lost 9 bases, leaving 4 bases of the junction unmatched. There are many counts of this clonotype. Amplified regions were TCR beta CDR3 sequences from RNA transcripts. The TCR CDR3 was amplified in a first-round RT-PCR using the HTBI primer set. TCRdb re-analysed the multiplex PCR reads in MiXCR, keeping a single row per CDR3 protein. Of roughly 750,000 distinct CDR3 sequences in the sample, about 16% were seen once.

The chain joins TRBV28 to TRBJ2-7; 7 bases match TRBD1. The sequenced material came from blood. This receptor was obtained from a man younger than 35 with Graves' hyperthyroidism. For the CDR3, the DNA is TGTGCCAGATTGGGACAGACCTACGAGCAGTACTTC. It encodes CARLGQTYEQYF.